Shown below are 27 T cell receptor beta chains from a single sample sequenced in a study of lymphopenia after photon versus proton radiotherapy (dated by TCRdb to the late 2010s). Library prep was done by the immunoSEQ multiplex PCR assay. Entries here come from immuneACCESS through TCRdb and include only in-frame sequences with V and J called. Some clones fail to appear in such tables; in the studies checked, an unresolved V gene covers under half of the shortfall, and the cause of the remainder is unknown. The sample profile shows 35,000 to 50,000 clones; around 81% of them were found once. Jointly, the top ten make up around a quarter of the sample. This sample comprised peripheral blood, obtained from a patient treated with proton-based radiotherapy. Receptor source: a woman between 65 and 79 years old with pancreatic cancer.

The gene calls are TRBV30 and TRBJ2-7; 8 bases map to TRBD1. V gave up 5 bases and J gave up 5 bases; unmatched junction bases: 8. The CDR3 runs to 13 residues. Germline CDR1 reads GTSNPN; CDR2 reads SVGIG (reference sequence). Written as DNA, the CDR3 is TGTGCCTGGGCAGGACAGGGTCTCAACGAGCAGTACTTC. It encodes CAWAGQGLNEQYF.

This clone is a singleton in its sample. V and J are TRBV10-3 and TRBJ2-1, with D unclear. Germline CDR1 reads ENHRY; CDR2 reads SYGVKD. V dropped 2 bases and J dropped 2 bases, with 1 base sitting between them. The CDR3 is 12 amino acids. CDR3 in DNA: TGTGCCATCAGTGAGCCCTACAATGAGCAGTTCTTC. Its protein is CAISEPYNEQFF.

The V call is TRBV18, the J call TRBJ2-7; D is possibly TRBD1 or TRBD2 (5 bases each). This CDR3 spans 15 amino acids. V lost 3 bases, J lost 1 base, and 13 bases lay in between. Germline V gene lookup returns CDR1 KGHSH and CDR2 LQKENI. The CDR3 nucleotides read TGTGCCAGCTCACCTGGGACCGGACTTTCCTACGAGCAGTACTTC. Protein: CASSPGTGLSYEQYF.

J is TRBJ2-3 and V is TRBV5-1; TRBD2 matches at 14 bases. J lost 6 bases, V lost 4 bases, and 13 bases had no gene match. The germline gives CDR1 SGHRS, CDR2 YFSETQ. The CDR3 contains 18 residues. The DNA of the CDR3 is TGCGCCAGCAGCCAGCGGACTAGCGGGAGGTCCGACCCGGATACGCAGTATTTT. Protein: CASSQRTSGRSDPDTQYF.

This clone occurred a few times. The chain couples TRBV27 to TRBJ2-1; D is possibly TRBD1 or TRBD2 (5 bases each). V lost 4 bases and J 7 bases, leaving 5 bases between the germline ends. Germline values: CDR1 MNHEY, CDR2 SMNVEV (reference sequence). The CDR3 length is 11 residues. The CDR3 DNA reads TGTGCCAGCAGTTGGGGGAATGAGCAGTTCTTC. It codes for CASSWGNEQFF.

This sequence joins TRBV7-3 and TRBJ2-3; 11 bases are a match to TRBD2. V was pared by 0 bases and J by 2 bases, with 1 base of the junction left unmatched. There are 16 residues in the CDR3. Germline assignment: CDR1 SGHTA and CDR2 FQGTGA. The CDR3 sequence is CASSLTLAGATDTQYF. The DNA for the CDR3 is TGTGCCAGCAGCTTAACACTAGCGGGGGCCACAGATACGCAGTATTTT.

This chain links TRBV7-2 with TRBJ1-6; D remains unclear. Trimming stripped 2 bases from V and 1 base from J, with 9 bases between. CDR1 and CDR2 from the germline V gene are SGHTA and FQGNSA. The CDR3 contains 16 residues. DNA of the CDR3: TGTGCCAGCAGCTTAACAGCTTCTTCCTATAATTCACCCCTCCACTTT. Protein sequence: CASSLTASSYNSPLHF.

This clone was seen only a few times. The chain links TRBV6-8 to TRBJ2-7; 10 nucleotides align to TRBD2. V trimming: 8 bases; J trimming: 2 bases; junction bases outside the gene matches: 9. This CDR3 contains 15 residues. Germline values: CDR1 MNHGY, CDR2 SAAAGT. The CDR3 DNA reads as TGTGCCAGCCCTAGCGGGAGCCAAGAAACCTACGAGCAGTACTTC. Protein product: CASPSGSQETYEQYF.

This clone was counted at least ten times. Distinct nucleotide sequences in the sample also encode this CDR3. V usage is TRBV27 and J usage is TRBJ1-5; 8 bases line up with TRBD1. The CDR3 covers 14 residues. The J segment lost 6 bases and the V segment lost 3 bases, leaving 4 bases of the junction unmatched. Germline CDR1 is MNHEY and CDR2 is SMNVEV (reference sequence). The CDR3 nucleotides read TGTGCCAGCAGTTTTGACAGGGGCGGTCAGCCCCAGCATTTT. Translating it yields CASSFDRGGQPQHF.

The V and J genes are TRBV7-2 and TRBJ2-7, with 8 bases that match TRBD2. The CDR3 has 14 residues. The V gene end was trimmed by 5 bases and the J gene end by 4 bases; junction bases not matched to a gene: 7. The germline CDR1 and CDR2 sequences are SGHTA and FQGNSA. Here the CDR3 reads CASSGGRSGYEQYF. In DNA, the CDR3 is TGTGCCAGCAGCGGCGGGAGGTCCGGGTACGAGCAGTACTTC.

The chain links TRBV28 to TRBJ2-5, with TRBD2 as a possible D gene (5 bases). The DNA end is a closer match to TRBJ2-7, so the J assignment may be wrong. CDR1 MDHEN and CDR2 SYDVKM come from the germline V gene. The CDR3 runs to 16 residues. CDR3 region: CASSLLDSSGAYEQYF. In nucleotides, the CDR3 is TGTGCCAGCAGTCTGTTAGACTCCTCCGGGGCCTACGAGCAGTACTTC.

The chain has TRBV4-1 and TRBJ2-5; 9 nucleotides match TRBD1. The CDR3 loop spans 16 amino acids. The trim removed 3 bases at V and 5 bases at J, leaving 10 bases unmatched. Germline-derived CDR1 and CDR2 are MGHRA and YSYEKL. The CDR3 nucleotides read TGCGCCAGCAGCCAGGTCGGACAGGGGCACGGGGAGACCCAGTACTTC. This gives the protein CASSQVGQGHGETQYF.

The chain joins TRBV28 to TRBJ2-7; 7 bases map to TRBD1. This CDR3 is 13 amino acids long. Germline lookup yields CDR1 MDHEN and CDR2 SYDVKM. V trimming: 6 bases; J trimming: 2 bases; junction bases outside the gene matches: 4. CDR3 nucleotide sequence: TGTGCCAGCAGCATGACAGGGCCCTACGAGCAGTACTTC. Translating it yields CASSMTGPYEQYF.

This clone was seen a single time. CDR3 sequence reads: CASSFGTASNEQFF. The DNA for the CDR3 is TGTGCCAGCAGCTTCGGGACAGCATCTAATGAGCAGTTCTTC. V usage is TRBV7-9 and J usage is TRBJ2-1; the match to TRBD1 covers 7 bases. CDR1 SEHNR and CDR2 FQNEAQ come from the germline V gene (reference sequence). The J segment lost 7 bases and the V segment lost 3 bases, leaving 6 bases of the junction unmatched. The CDR3 extends over 14 amino acids.

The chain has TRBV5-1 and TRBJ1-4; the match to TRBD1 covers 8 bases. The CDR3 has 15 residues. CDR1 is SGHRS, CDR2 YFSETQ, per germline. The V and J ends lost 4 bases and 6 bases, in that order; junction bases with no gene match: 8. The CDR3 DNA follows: TGCGCCAGCAGCCCAATCGACAGGGGTCATGAAAAACTGTTTTTT. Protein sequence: CASSPIDRGHEKLFF.

The CDR3 DNA is TGTGCCTGGAGTGTCGGTCGGGATCAGCCCCAGCATTTT. This sequence encodes CAWSVGRDQPQHF. The gene calls are TRBV30 and TRBJ1-5; D is unclear. The CDR3 is made up of 13 amino acids. The ends were cut back, 0 bases at V and 5 bases at J, with 8 bases in the middle. Germline loops: CDR1 GTSNPN, CDR2 SVGIG (reference sequence).

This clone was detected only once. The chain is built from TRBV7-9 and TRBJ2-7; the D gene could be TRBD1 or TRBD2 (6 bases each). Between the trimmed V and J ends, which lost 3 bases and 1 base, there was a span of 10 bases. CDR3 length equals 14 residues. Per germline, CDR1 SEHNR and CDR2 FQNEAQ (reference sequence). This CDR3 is CASSFGGLSYEQYF. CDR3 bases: TGTGCCAGCAGCTTTGGGGGGCTTTCCTACGAGCAGTACTTC.

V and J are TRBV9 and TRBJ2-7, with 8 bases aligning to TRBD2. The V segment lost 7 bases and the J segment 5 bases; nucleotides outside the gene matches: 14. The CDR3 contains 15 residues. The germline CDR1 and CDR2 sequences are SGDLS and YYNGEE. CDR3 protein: CASGGGRGRPHEQYF. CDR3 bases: TGTGCCAGCGGAGGAGGGCGCGGGAGGCCCCACGAGCAGTACTTC. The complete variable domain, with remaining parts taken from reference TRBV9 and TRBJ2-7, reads DSGVTQTPKHLITATGQRVTLRCSPRSGDLSVYWYQQSLDQGLQFLIQYYNGEERAKGNILERFSAQQFPDLHSELNLSSLELGDSALYFCASGGGRGRPHEQYFGPGTRLTVT.

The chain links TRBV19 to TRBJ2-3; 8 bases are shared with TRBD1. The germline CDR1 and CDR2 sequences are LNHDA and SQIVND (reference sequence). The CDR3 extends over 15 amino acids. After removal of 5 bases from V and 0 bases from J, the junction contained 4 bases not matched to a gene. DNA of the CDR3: TGTGCCAGTAGTTTGGACAGGGTTAGCACAGATACGCAGTATTTT. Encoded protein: CASSLDRVSTDTQYF.

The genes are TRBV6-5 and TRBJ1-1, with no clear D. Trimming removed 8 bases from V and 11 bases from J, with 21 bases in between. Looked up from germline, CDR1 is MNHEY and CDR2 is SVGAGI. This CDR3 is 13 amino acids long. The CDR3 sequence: CASASQAAERAFF. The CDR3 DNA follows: TGTGCCAGCGCCTCGCAGGCGGCTGAGAGGGCTTTCTTT.

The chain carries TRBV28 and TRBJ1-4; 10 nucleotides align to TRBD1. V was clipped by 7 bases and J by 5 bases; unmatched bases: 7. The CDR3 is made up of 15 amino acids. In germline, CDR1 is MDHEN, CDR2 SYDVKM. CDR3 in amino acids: CASTHPTGGNEKLFF. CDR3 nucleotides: TGTGCCAGCACCCACCCGACAGGGGGCAATGAAAAACTGTTTTTT.

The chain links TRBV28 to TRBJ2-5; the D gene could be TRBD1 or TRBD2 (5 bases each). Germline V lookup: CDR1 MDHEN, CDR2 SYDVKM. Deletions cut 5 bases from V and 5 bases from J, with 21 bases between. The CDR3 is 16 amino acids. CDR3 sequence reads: CASSNRGFRVSETQYF. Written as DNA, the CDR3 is TGTGCCAGCAGTAACCGGGGCTTTAGAGTTTCGGAGACCCAGTACTTC.

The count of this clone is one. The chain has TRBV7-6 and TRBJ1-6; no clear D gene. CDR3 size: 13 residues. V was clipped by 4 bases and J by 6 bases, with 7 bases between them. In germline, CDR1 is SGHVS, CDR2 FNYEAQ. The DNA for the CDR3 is TGTGCCAGCAGCTCGGGATCTAATTCACCCCTCCACTTT. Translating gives CASSSGSNSPLHF. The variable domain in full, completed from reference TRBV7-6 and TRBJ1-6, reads GAGVSQSPRYKVTKRGQDVALRCDPISGHVSLYWYRQALGQGPEFLTYFNYEAQQDKSGLPNDRFSAERPEGSISTLTIQRTEQRDSAMYRCASSSGSNSPLHFGNGTRLTVT.

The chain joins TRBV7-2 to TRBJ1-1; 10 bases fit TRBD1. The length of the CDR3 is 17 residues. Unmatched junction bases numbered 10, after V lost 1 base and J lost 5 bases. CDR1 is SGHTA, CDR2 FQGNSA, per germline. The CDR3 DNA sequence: TGTGCCAGCAGCTTAGGCAGTATGGGACAGGGGTGGACTGAAGCTTTCTTT. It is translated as CASSLGSMGQGWTEAFF.

The CDR3 nucleotides read TGTGCCAGCAGTTTATTGGACAGACTTAGCAATCAGCCCCAGCATTTT. Amino acid sequence: CASSLLDRLSNQPQHF. This chain uses TRBV28 with TRBJ1-5; possible D gene TRBD1, 6 bases. Germline loops: CDR1 MDHEN, CDR2 SYDVKM. There are 16 residues in the CDR3. Deletions cut 1 base from V and 0 bases from J, with 10 bases between.

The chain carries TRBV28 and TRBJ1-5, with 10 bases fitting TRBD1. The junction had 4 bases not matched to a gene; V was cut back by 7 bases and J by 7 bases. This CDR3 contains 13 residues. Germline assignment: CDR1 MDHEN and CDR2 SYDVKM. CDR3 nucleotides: TGTGCCAGCAAAACGACAGGGGGCCAGCCCCAGCATTTT. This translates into CASKTTGGQPQHF.

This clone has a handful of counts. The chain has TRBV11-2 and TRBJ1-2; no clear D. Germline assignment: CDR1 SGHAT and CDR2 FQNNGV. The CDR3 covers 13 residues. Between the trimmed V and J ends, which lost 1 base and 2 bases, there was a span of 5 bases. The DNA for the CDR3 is TGTGCCAGCAGCTTAGGGGTCAACTATGGCTACACCTTC. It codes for CASSLGVNYGYTF.